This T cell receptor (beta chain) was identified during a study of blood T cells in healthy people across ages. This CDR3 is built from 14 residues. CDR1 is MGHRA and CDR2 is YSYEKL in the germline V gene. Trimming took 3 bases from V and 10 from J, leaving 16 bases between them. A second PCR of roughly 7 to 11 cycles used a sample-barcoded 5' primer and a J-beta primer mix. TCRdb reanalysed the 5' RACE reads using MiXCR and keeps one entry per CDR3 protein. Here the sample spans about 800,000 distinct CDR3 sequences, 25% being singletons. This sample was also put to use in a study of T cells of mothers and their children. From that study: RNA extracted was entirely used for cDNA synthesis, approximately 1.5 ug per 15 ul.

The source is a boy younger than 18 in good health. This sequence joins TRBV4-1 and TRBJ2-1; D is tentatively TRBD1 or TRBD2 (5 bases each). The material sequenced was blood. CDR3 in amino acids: CASSQSPRGLEQFF. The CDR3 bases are TGCGCCAGCAGCCAGAGCCCTCGGGGCCTGGAGCAGTTCTTC.